A selection of T cell receptor beta chains follows, all from one sample in a study of cytomegalovirus exposure and HLA in healthy donors. Only in-frame clones appear in the TCRdb table, and some are missing; sequencing was by immunoSEQ multiplex PCR. This sample has 150,000 to 200,000 clones, with about 86% found just once. The specimen sequenced was PBMCs. These receptors were obtained from a young woman in good health and CMV-seropositive. Both conserved end residues are part of each CDR3. D genes are given only for firm matches. Size is omitted from some rows. Given values are once, few, many or a class for expanded clones.

size: few
D: TRBD2
V: TRBV12-5
J: TRBJ2-5
length: 18
DNA: TGTGCTAGTGGTTTGATTCACTCGGGACTAGCGGGCCAAGAGACCCAGTACTTC
CDR3: CASGLIHSGLAGQETQYF

size: NA
D: TRBD2
V: TRBV5-6
J: TRBJ2-7
length: 15
DNA: TGTGCCAGCAGCTTGGAGGGACTAGTATCCTACGAGCAGTACTTC
CDR3: CASSLEGLVSYEQYF

size: NA
D: TRBD2
V: TRBV19
J: TRBJ2-2
length: 15
DNA: TGTGCCAGTAGGATAGCGGGGGGAGGCGCCGGGGAGCTGTTTTTT
CDR3: CASRIAGGGAGELFF

size: NA
D: TRBD1
V: TRBV7-2
J: TRBJ1-4
length: 16
DNA: TGTGCCAGCAGCTTTGACGGTCAGGGGGCGGATGAAAAACTGTTTTTT
CDR3: CASSFDGQGADEKLFF

size: NA
D: TRBD2
V: TRBV9
J: TRBJ2-3
length: 17
DNA: TGTGCCAGCAGCGTAGGAACTAGCGGGGGCTTCACAGATACGCAGTATTTT
CDR3: CASSVGTSGGFTDTQYF

size: few
D: TRBD2
V: TRBV25-1
J: TRBJ2-5
length: 14
DNA: TGTGCCAGCAGTGGGACGGGGGGGCGAGAGACCCAGTACTTC
CDR3: CASSGTGGRETQYF

size: NA
D: TRBD2
V: TRBV11-3
J: TRBJ2-3
length: 14
DNA: TGTGCCAGCAGCTCGGGACTATCGGCAGATACGCAGTATTTT
CDR3: CASSSGLSADTQYF

size: NA
D: TRBD1
V: TRBV5-6
J: TRBJ1-1
length: 14
DNA: TGTGCCAGCAGCGTACAGGGGGAGGGCACTGAAGCTTTCTTT
CDR3: CASSVQGEGTEAFF

size: NA
D: NA
V: TRBV29-1
J: TRBJ1-2
length: 13
DNA: TGCAGCGTCCCGGGTCAGACTAACTATGGCTACACCTTC
CDR3: CSVPGQTNYGYTF

size: few
D: NA
V: TRBV6-4
J: TRBJ2-3
length: 16
DNA: TGTGCCAGCAGTCCCGCCTCCGACGGGGGCACAGATACGCAGTATTTT
CDR3: CASSPASDGGTDTQYF

size: NA
D: TRBD1
V: TRBV5-6
J: TRBJ2-3
length: 14
DNA: TGTGCCAGCAGCTCCGACAGGGGTGCAGATACGCAGTATTTT
CDR3: CASSSDRGADTQYF

size: NA
D: NA
V: TRBV7-2
J: TRBJ2-5
length: 14
DNA: TGTGCCAGCAGCTTAGGACTGTATCAAGAGACCCAGTACTTC
CDR3: CASSLGLYQETQYF

size: NA
D: NA
V: TRBV6-5
J: TRBJ1-5
length: 14
DNA: TGTGCCAGCAGTGTGGGGAGGCAGAATCAGCCCCAGCATTTT
CDR3: CASSVGRQNQPQHF

size: NA
D: NA
V: TRBV7-9
J: TRBJ2-1
length: 14
DNA: TGTGCCAGCAGCCCCGACTACGCCACCAATGAGCAGTTCTTC
CDR3: CASSPDYATNEQFF

size: NA
D: NA
V: TRBV2
J: TRBJ2-5
length: 13
DNA: TGTGCCAGCAGCGGGGGGCCTTTAGAGACCCAGTACTTC
CDR3: CASSGGPLETQYF

size: NA
D: NA
V: TRBV28
J: TRBJ1-5
length: 18
DNA: TGTGCCAGCAGTTTAATGAAGGCGGCAGGGTTGAGCAATCAGCCCCAGCATTTT
CDR3: CASSLMKAAGLSNQPQHF

size: NA
D: NA
V: TRBV7-2
J: TRBJ2-2
length: 12
DNA: TGTGCCAGCAGCTCCAGGGTCGGGGAGCTGTTTTTT
CDR3: CASSSRVGELFF

size: few
D: NA
V: TRBV25-1
J: TRBJ2-6
length: 11
DNA: TGTGCCACCACTGGGGCCAACGTCCTGACTTTC
CDR3: CATTGANVLTF

size: NA
D: TRBD1
V: TRBV7-3
J: TRBJ2-2
length: 15
DNA: TGTGCCAGCAGCCAAGGGACAGCGCACACCGGGGAGCTGTTTTTT
CDR3: CASSQGTAHTGELFF

size: NA
D: TRBD1
V: TRBV7-2
J: TRBJ2-7
length: 14
DNA: TGTGCCAGCAGCTTATCACAGGGGGGCTACGAGCAGTACTTC
CDR3: CASSLSQGGYEQYF

size: NA
D: NA
V: TRBV2
J: TRBJ1-1
length: 13
DNA: TGTGCCTCAATAACCGGCGGCCTCACTGAAGCTTTCTTT
CDR3: CASITGGLTEAFF

size: NA
D: TRBD2
V: TRBV27
J: TRBJ2-1
length: 14
DNA: TGTGCCAGCAGTTTTCTAGCGGAGAACAATGAGCAGTTCTTC
CDR3: CASSFLAENNEQFF

size: NA
D: NA
V: TRBV5-1
J: TRBJ2-6
length: 15
DNA: TGCGCCAGCAGCCAGGGGACGGGGGGGGCCAACGTCCTGACTTTC
CDR3: CASSQGTGGANVLTF

size: once
D: NA
V: TRBV9
J: TRBJ1-3
length: 12
DNA: TGTGCCAGCAGCCCAACTGGAAACACCATATATTTT
CDR3: CASSPTGNTIYF

size: NA
D: TRBD1
V: TRBV6-1
J: TRBJ2-1
length: 16
DNA: TGTGCCAGCAGTGAAGCCACGACAGGGGGCTGGAATGAGCAGTTCTTC
CDR3: CASSEATTGGWNEQFF

size: NA
D: TRBD2
V: TRBV9
J: TRBJ2-1
length: 19
DNA: TGTGCCAGCAGCGTCCCAGCGTCGGGAGGAGCGGGGGGGCGGGATGAGCAGTTCTTC
CDR3: CASSVPASGGAGGRDEQFF

size: NA
D: TRBD2
V: TRBV7-9
J: TRBJ2-1
length: 18
DNA: TGTGCCAGCAGCTTAGGCCAAATCGGGGGGGCCCCCTACAATGAGCAGTTCTTC
CDR3: CASSLGQIGGAPYNEQFF

size: NA
D: NA
V: TRBV4-2
J: TRBJ2-1
length: 15
DNA: TGTGCCAGCAGCCACAGCGGGACAGGCGACAATGAGCAGTTCTTC
CDR3: CASSHSGTGDNEQFF

size: few
D: TRBD1
V: TRBV6-6
J: TRBJ1-1
length: 15
DNA: TGTGCCAGCAGTTACGCCGGACAGGGAGGCACTGAAGCTTTCTTT
CDR3: CASSYAGQGGTEAFF

size: NA
D: NA
V: TRBV5-1
J: TRBJ2-3
length: 14
DNA: TGCGCCAGCCTCCCGGGTCCCCCGACAGATACGCAGTATTTT
CDR3: CASLPGPPTDTQYF

size: few
D: TRBD1
V: TRBV19
J: TRBJ1-3
length: 14
DNA: TGTGCCAGCACGGACAGGGGCACTGGAAACACCATATATTTT
CDR3: CASTDRGTGNTIYF

size: NA
D: TRBD1
V: TRBV4-3
J: TRBJ2-2
length: 19
DNA: TGCGCCAGCAGCCAAGAGATTCTCCCGGGACAGGGAAACACCGGGGAGCTGTTTTTT
CDR3: CASSQEILPGQGNTGELFF

size: few
D: TRBD2
V: TRBV10-3
J: TRBJ2-5
length: 14
DNA: TGTGCCATCAGTAACGGACTAGAGCTAGAGACCCAGTACTTC
CDR3: CAISNGLELETQYF

size: NA
D: NA
V: TRBV6-1
J: TRBJ2-7
length: 14
DNA: TGTGCCAGCAGTGAAGCGCGCAGGTTCAACGAGCAGTACTTC
CDR3: CASSEARRFNEQYF

size: NA
D: NA
V: TRBV10-1
J: TRBJ1-1
length: 19
DNA: TGCGCCAGCAGTGGGGGAGAGGGCTGGACCCTTGGTTTGAACACTGAAGCTTTCTTT
CDR3: CASSGGEGWTLGLNTEAFF

size: NA
D: NA
V: TRBV7-3
J: TRBJ2-2
length: 15
DNA: TGTGCCAGCAGCTTTAACCTGCGCGGCACCGGGGAGCTGTTTTTT
CDR3: CASSFNLRGTGELFF

size: NA
D: NA
V: TRBV23-1
J: TRBJ1-2
length: 17
DNA: TGCGCCAGCAGGGGGACACGGGAGGGGTATTTGTTCTATGGCTACACCTTC
CDR3: CASRGTREGYLFYGYTF

size: NA
D: TRBD1
V: TRBV5-1
J: TRBJ2-7
length: 14
DNA: TGCGCCAGCAGCACGGGGACAGCTCAGTACGAGCAGTACTTC
CDR3: CASSTGTAQYEQYF

size: once
D: TRBD1
V: TRBV5-5
J: TRBJ1-2
length: 13
DNA: TGTGCCAGCAGCTTGGAGGGGGCGGTTGGCTACACCTTC
CDR3: CASSLEGAVGYTF

size: NA
D: TRBD1
V: TRBV27
J: TRBJ2-1
length: 15
DNA: TGTGCCAGCAGTTTCCGTACAGGGGGCGGCGGTGAGCAGTTCTTC
CDR3: CASSFRTGGGGEQFF

size: few
D: NA
V: TRBV27
J: TRBJ2-5
length: 13
DNA: TGTGCCAGCAGAGGACAGAACCAAGAGACCCAGTACTTC
CDR3: CASRGQNQETQYF

size: NA
D: TRBD1
V: TRBV6-1
J: TRBJ1-1
length: 12
DNA: TGTGCCAGCGGCGATTATGGACAGGCGGGTTTCTTT
CDR3: CASGDYGQAGFF

size: once
D: NA
V: TRBV4-1
J: TRBJ1-5
length: 16
DNA: TGCGCCAGCAGCCAAGGTCAGGGAGGGGCTGATCAGCCCCAGCATTTT
CDR3: CASSQGQGGADQPQHF